This entry describes one TCR beta chain. The antigen is unknown. This entry is derived from a study of monozygotic twins with inflammatory bowel disease. Study outcomes and limitations: Especially with disease activity, IBD patients shared fewer clonotypes with others than healthy twins did.

The CDR3 has 15 amino acids. In germline, CDR1 is SGHRS, CDR2 YFSETQ. The UMIs contained a 6-nucleotide sample barcode. They were added by template switching during cDNA synthesis. Using the 5' RACE reads, TCRdb records one entry per CDR3 protein without DNA. This sample's clone table lists approximately 400,000 distinct CDR3 sequences. The J gene is TRBJ2-7, the V gene TRBV5-1; absent DNA, TCRdb's TRBD1 call cannot be checked. Sequencing input: blood. This receptor was taken from a human donor with ulcerative colitis or Crohn's disease, or a healthy co-twin of an affected twin (not recorded which). CDR3 in amino acids: CASSSGTVDSYEQYF.